These 3 T cell receptor beta chains originate from one sample sequenced in a study of beta chain features in type 1 diabetes. Expressed TCRB transcripts were sequenced because the entire RNA isolate underwent reverse transcription. Sequencing used immunoSEQ multiplex PCR; TCRdb keeps in-frame clones, though not all of them. The sample has under 950,000 clones, roughly 15% seen once. What was sequenced was naive CD4+ T cells from blood. The receptors were sampled from a woman aged 18-35 years in good health.

This clone was seen only a few times. The rearrangement joins TRBV7-3 to TRBJ2-3; tentative D call: TRBD2 (6 bases). The CDR3 runs to 17 residues. Germline V gene lookup returns CDR1 SGHTA and CDR2 FQGTGA. V lost 2 bases and J lost 0, with 15 bases in between. The CDR3 coding sequence is TGTGCCAGCAGCTTATCCTCTAGCGAATCTAGCACAGATACGCAGTATTTT. This translates into CASSLSSSESSTDTQYF.

This clone has only a few counts. The chain links TRBV7-2 to TRBJ2-7; TRBD2 agrees at 7 bases. From germline, CDR1 is SGHTA and CDR2 FQGNSA. This CDR3 spans 15 amino acids. V shed 5 bases and J 2 bases; nucleotides not matched to a gene: 9. DNA for the CDR3: TGTGCCAGCAGCCCGCATGGGGGGGAAACCTACGAGCAGTACTTC. This translates into CASSPHGGETYEQYF.

V usage is TRBV7-3 and J usage is TRBJ2-6; 7 bases map to TRBD1. The germline V gene has CDR1 SGHTA and CDR2 FQGTGA. This CDR3 comprises 16 residues. Trimming cost V 1 base and J 0 bases; bases outside gene matches: 0. CDR3 residues: CASSLRDSSGANVLTF. For the CDR3, the DNA is TGTGCCAGCAGCTTAAGGGACAGCTCTGGGGCCAACGTCCTGACTTTC. The full variable domain, rest sourced from reference TRBV7-3 and TRBJ2-6, is GAGVSQTPSNKVTEKGKYVELRCDPISGHTALYWYRQSLGQGPEFLIYFQGTGAADDSGLPNDRFFAVRPEGSVSTLKIQRTERGDSAVYLCASSLRDSSGANVLTFGAGSRLTVL.